Presented here are 7 T cell receptor beta chains from one specimen sequenced in a study of T cells after yellow fever vaccination. TCRdb reprocessed the 5' RACE reads via MiXCR and lists one record per CDR3 protein. The table shows about 220,000 distinct CDR3 sequences, with approximately 3% occurring only once. The sequences come from CD4+ T cells sorted from PBMCs, collected 10 days after the yellow fever booster vaccination. The receptors come from a man between 18 and 35 years old who received the YFV17D yellow fever vaccine.

Note on this clonotype: A much larger clone sits a single nucleotide away, making a read error possible. The CDR3 DNA reads TGTGCCAGCAGTCCTTGGTCGGGACAGGGGACAGGGGCAGATACGCAGAATTTT. Translation: CASSPWSGQGTGADTQNF. J is TRBJ2-3 and V is TRBV25-1, with 10 bases aligning to TRBD1. Germline lookup yields CDR1 MGHDK and CDR2 SYGVNS. This CDR3 spans 18 amino acids. Using reference TRBV25-1 and TRBJ2-3 for the parts outside the CDR3, the full variable domain is EADIYQTPRYLVIGTGKKITLECSQTMGHDKMYWYQQDPGMELHLIHYSYGVNSTEKGDLSSESTVSRIRTEHFPLTLESARPSHTSQYLCASSPWSGQGTGADTQNFGPGTRLTVL.

The sample holds a few counts of this clonotype. The chain links TRBV20-1 to TRBJ1-6; perhaps TRBD1 as D (5 bases). The V end lost 3 bases, the J end lost 5 bases, and 14 bases lay between the germline ends. This CDR3 comprises 15 residues. Germline V gene lookup returns CDR1 DFQATT and CDR2 SNEGSKA (reference sequence). The DNA for the CDR3 is TGCAGTGCTAGGCCGGGGAGGGGCGATAATTCACCCCTCCACTTT. It translates to CSARPGRGDNSPLHF.

This clonotype was recorded at least ten times. The rearrangement uses TRBV16 and TRBJ1-1, with unresolved D. Germline V gives CDR1 KGHSY, CDR2 FQNENV. With 3 bases removed from V and 1 base from J, the gap between germline ends came to 12 bases. The CDR3 covers 15 residues. CDR3 region: CASSHYVHPNTEAFF. DNA for the CDR3: TGTGCCAGCAGCCACTACGTGCATCCGAACACTGAAGCTTTCTTT.

This clonotype was counted only a few times. V and J are TRBV4-1 and TRBJ2-1, with D possibly TRBD1 on 5 matching bases. The germline gives CDR1 MGHRA, CDR2 YSYEKL. The CDR3 contains 15 residues. Trimming took 1 base from V and 9 from J, leaving 16 bases between them. CDR3 loop: CASSQGFEWGGEQFF. DNA of the CDR3: TGCGCCAGCAGCCAAGGGTTTGAGTGGGGCGGTGAGCAGTTCTTC.

The V and J genes are TRBV6-4 and TRBJ2-7; maybe TRBD1 (7 bases). Germline CDR1 and CDR2: MRHNA and SNTAGT. The CDR3 has 18 amino acids. Trimming removed 0 bases from V and 0 bases from J, with 18 bases in between. For the CDR3, the DNA is TGTGCCAGCAGTGACTCGAGACAGGGAGGCAACCACTCCTACGAGCAGTACGTC. Its translation: CASSDSRQGGNHSYEQYV.

This clonotype was picked up many times. The genes are TRBV12-3 or TRBV12-4 and TRBJ2-4; 7 bases agree with TRBD2. With 6 bases clipped from V and 4 bases from J, the junction kept 6 bases outside the gene matches. The CDR3 totals 14 residues. This chain's CDR3 is CASRINSGKNIQYF. The CDR3 nucleotides read TGTGCCAGCAGGATTAATAGCGGGAAAAACATTCAGTACTTC.

This clonotype was counted between two and nine times. The chain links TRBV4-2 to TRBJ1-5, with 7 bases identical to TRBD1. The CDR3 spans 15 residues. Trimming cost V 1 base and J 4 bases; bases outside gene matches: 4. Germline CDR1 and CDR2: LGHNA and YNFKEQ. As DNA, the CDR3 is TGTGCCAGCAGCCAAGGGGACAGCGAGAATCAGCCCCAGCATTTT. Encoded protein: CASSQGDSENQPQHF.